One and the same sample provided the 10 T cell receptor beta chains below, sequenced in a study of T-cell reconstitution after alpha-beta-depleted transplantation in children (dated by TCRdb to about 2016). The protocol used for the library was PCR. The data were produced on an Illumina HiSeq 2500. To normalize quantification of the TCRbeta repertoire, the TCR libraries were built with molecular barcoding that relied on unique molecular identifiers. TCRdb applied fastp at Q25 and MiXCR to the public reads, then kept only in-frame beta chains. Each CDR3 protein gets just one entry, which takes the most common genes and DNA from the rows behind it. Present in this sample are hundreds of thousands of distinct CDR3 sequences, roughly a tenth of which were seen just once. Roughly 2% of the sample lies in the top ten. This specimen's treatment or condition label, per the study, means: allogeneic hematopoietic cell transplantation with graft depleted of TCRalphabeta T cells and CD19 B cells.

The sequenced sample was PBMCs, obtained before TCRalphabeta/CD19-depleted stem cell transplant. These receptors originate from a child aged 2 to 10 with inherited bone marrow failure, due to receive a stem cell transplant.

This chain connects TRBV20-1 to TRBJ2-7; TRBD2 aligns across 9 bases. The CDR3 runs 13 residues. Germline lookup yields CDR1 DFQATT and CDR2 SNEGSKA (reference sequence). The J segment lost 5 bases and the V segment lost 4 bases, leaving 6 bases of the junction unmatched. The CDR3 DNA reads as TGCAGTGCTACGGCGGGAGGGCCTGACGAGCAGTACTTC. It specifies CSATAGGPDEQYF.

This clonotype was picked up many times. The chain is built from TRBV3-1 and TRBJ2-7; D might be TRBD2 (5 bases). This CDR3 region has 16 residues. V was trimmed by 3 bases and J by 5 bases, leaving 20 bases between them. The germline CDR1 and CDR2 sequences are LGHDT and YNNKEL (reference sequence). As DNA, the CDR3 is TGTGCCAGCAGCCATGATAAGGGTGAGGGTACCCACGAGCAGTACTTC. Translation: CASSHDKGEGTHEQYF.

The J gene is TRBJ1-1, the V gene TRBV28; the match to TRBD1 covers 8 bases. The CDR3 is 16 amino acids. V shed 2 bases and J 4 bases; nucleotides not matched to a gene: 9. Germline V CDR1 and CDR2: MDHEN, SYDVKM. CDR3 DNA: TGTGCCAGCAGTTTACCCGCAGGGGGCGGGAGCACTGAAGCTTTCTTT. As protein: CASSLPAGGGSTEAFF.

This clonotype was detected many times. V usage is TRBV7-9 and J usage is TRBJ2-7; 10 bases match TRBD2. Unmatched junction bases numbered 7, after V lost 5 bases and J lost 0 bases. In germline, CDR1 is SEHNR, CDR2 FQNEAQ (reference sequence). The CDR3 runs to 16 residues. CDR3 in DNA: TGTGCCAGCAGCGTGACTAGCGGGTCCAGCTCCTACGAGCAGTACTTC. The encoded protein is CASSVTSGSSSYEQYF.

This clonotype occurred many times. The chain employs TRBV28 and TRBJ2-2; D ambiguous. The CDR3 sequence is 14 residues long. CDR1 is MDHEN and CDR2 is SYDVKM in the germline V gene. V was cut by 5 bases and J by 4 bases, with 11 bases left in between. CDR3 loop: CASSPPRVTGELFF. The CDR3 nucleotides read TGTGCCAGCAGTCCTCCCCGGGTCACCGGGGAGCTGTTTTTT. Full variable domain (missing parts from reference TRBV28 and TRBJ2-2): DVKVTQSSRYLVKRTGEKVFLECVQDMDHENMFWYRQDPGLGLRLIYFSYDVKMKEKGDIPEGYSVSREKKERFSLILESASTNQTSMYLCASSPPRVTGELFFGEGSRLTVL.

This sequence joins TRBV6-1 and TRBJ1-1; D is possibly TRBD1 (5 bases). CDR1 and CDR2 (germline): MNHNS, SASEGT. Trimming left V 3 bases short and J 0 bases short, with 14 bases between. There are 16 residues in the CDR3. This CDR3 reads CASSDGLGRLNTEAFF. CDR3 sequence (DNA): TGTGCCAGCAGTGACGGACTGGGACGGCTGAACACTGAAGCTTTCTTT.

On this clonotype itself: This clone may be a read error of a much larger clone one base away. The CDR3 here is CASSSSGTVSYEQYF. CDR3 nucleotides: TGTGCCAGCAGCTCATCCGGGACGGTCTCCTACGAGCAGTACTTC. V and J are TRBV7-2 and TRBJ2-7; the D call may be TRBD1 or TRBD2 (5 bases each). The V and J ends lost 4 bases and 0 bases respectively, with 13 bases between them. The germline V gene encodes CDR1 SGHTA and CDR2 FQGNSA. CDR3 size: 15 residues.

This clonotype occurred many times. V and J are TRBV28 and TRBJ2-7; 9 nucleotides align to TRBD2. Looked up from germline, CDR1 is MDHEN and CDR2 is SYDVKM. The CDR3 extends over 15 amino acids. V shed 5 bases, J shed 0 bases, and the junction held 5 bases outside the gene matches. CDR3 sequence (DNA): TGTGCCAGCAGTGAGAGCGGGAGGAGCTCCTACGAGCAGTACTTC. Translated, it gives CASSESGRSSYEQYF.

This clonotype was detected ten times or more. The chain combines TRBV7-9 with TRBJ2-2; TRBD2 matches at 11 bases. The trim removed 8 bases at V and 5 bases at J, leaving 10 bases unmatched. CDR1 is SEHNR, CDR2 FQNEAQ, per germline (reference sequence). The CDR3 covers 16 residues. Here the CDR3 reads CASSRSGRARTGELFF. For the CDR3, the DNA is TGTGCCAGCTCACGTAGCGGGAGGGCCCGGACCGGGGAGCTGTTTTTT.

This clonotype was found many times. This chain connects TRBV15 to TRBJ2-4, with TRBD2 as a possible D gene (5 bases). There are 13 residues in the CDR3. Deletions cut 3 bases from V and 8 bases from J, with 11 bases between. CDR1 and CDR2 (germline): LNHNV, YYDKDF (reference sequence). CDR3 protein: CATSSGDLDIQYF. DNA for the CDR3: TGTGCCACCAGCAGCGGGGATCTGGACATTCAGTACTTC.